This TCR beta chain was identified during a study of radiotherapy plus CTLA-4 blockade in lung cancer. Study details: Objective responses were documented in roughly 20% of patients, with disease control in about 28%. Study conclusions and caveats: Clones of tumor-derived TCRs expanded in blood after radiotherapy plus ipilimumab.

On this clone itself: Its antigen is still unknown. The sample carries other DNA sequences with the same CDR3.

Sequencing used immunoSEQ multiplex PCR; TCRdb keeps in-frame clones, though not all of them. This table holds some 110,000 clones, nearly 80% found once. This CDR3 is 14 amino acids long. Germline loops: CDR1 LNHNV, CDR2 YYDKDF (reference sequence). V dropped 4 bases and J dropped 3 bases, with 11 bases sitting between them. The study gave focal radiation plus ipilimumab CTLA-4 blockade to patients with chemo-refractory metastatic non-small-cell lung cancer. The TCR originated in a human donor with non-small cell lung cancer who had a partial response to radiotherapy plus ipilimumab. The sample was peripheral blood, taken from a patient treated with radiotherapy plus ipilimumab. The chain combines TRBV15 with TRBJ2-3, with no clear D. The DNA for the CDR3 is TGTGCCACCAGCAATCAGGTGGAAACAGATACGCAGTATTTT. Amino acid sequence: CATSNQVETDTQYF.